This T cell receptor beta chain was identified in a study of blood T cell repertoires in COVID-19. V was pared by 3 bases and J by 5 bases, with 3 bases of the junction left unmatched. Looked up from germline, CDR1 is SGHTA and CDR2 is FQGNSA. There are 13 residues in the CDR3. The repertoire was sequenced with immunoSEQ multiplex PCR; TCRdb's copy has only in-frame clones and lacks some. This sample carries about 200,000 clones, about 76% of them seen once, and the ten largest clones take approximately 9%. Cohort placement rested on clinical history that participants reported themselves. The sequence was collected from a woman between 45 and 65 years old with acute COVID-19. The sample taken for sequencing was PBMCs or T cells enriched from blood (not recorded which). The rearrangement uses TRBV7-2 and TRBJ2-5, with 7 positions matching TRBD2. CDR3: CASSFKGGETQYF. DNA of the CDR3: TGTGCCAGCAGCTTTAAGGGAGGGGAGACCCAGTACTTC.